This T cell receptor beta chain was retrieved from a study of shared clonotypes between healthy human individuals. Across the whole study: The people who gave samples were two women and a few men aged 18 to 49.

Study outcomes and limitations: Around 5% was the fraction of naive CD4 clonotypes found shared across a few donors.

Per the authors' pipeline: Junction-only sequences produced by ImmunoSEQ had no quality scores, so filtering differed. Sequencing was performed with immunoSEQ multiplex PCR; in TCRdb, only in-frame clones are kept and a portion is missing. V and J calls and clone size come straight from that table; D and trimming were deduced from the DNA. The sample lists nearly 2 million clones; approximately 94% were seen once. Concerning this clone: Antigen unknown.

CD45RO-negative, CCR7-positively selected cells formed the naive CD8 fraction, excluding terminally differentiated effector memory CD45RA+ cells. Among the donors, all were Caucasian adults who lived in Nashville, Tennessee. CDR3 length: 17 amino acids. Germline V gives CDR1 SGHRS, CDR2 YFSETQ. V lost 9 bases and J lost 2; bases outside the gene matches: 10. The chain joins TRBV5-1 to TRBJ2-3; 15 nucleotides agree with TRBD2. The clonotype originates from a man aged 18 to 29 in good health. The sequenced material came from naive CD8+ T cells sorted from blood. CDR3 DNA: TGCGCCACCGGGACTAGCGGGAGGATAGTTAACACAGATACGCAGTATTTT. This sequence encodes CATGTSGRIVNTDTQYF. Using reference TRBV5-1 and TRBJ2-3 for the parts outside the CDR3, the full variable domain is KAGVTQTPRYLIKTRGQQVTLSCSPISGHRSVSWYQQTPGQGLQFLFEYFSETQRNKGNFPGRFSGRQFSNSRSEMNVSTLELGDSALYLCATGTSGRIVNTDTQYFGPGTRLTVL.